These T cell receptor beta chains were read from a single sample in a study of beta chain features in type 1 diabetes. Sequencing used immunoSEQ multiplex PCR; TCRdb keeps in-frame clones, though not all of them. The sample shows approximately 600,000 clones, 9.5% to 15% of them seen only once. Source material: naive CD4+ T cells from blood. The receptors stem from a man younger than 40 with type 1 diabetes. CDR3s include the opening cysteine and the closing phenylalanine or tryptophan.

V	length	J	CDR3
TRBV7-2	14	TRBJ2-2	CASSLSPNTGELFF
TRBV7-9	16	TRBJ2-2	CASSLQGSRSTGELFF
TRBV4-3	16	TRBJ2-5	CASSQEIAGGRVTQYF
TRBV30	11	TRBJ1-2	CAWSATGAGTF
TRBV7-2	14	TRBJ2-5	CASSPGGIQETQYF
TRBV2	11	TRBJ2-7	CASSGSYEQYF
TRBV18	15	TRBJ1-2	CASSSQGAPTYGYTF
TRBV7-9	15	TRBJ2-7	CASSLGDWGGYEQYF
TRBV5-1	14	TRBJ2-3	CASSRDTRTDTQYF
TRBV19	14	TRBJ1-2	CASSSIDTNYGYTF
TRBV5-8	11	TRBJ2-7	CASSLIYEQYF
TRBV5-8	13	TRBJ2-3	CASSPTSTDTQYF
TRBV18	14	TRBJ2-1	CASSPPSRDNEQFF
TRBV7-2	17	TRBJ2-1	CASSGGAVEGSVNEQFF
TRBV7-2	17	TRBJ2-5	CASSLRQGASREETQYF
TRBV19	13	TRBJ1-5	CASSKGGNQPQHF
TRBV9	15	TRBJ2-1	CASSPSGGTYNEQFF
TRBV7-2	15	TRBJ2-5	CASSQRYDREETQYF
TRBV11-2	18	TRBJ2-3	CASSLSSGTYPTTDTQYF
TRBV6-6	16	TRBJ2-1	CASSYPARTSYNEQFF
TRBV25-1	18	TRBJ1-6	CASSESEGGSSYNSPLHF
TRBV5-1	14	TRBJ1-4	CASSSGQGYEKLFF
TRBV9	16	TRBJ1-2	CASSARGDPSFYGYTF